The clone carrying this TCR beta chain appeared a single time. Its antigen is currently unknown. For each subset, genomic DNA was distributed in equal portions over several immunoSEQ plates. TCRdb's table, derived via immunoSEQ multiplex PCR, lists solely in-frame clones and lacks some. The table shows millions of clones, with around nine tenths occurring only once. This record comes from a study of shared clonotypes between healthy human individuals. Free of recent acute infections or vaccinations, the donors were healthy HIV-negative adults. Study observations and caveats: Non-shared clonotypes showed lower generation probabilities than clonotypes common to all four donors.

The clonotype was recovered from a man aged 18-30 years in good health. The sequencing sample was made of naive CD4+ T cells sorted from blood. Subset given: CD45RA+ positively selected.

The CDR3 DNA reads as TGTGCCAGCAGCTTGTCGACAGGGGGGAAGACAGATACGCAGTATTTT. The encoded protein is CASSLSTGGKTDTQYF. The gene calls are TRBV11-2 and TRBJ2-3; 9 bases match TRBD1. Germline-derived CDR1 and CDR2 are SGHAT and FQNNGV. The V segment lost 3 bases and the J segment 3 bases; nucleotides outside the gene matches: 7. The CDR3 runs to 16 residues.